The sequence of this T cell receptor (beta chain) was determined in a study of T cells in Graves' hyperthyroidism and ophthalmopathy. Study results and caveats: Most thyroid clonotypes expanded above 0.001 were also detected in blood. Patients with ophthalmopathy were separated from those with stable hyperthyroidism by a 13 V-J model.

CDR3 length: 13 amino acids. Germline lookup yields CDR1 DFQATT and CDR2 SNEGSKA (reference sequence). As concerns this clonotype: Its antigen remains unknown.

Diagnosis of hyperthyroidism was new in patients aged 18 to 65, and its duration was under 2 months. Patients showing uncontrolled infection, other autoimmune disease, pregnancy or lactation were ineligible. The investigators amplified TCR beta CDR3 regions from RNA transcripts. The TCR CDR3 first-round RT-PCR relied on the HTBI primer set. TCRdb used MiXCR to reprocess the multiplex PCR reads, holding one entry per CDR3 protein. The sample carries fewer than 25,000 distinct CDR3 sequences, approximately 54% recorded once. The source material was blood. This rearrangement joins TRBV20-1 to TRBJ2-5; a possible D gene is TRBD1 (6 bases). The TCR originated in a woman aged 40-49 years with Graves' hyperthyroidism that later progressed to Graves' ophthalmopathy. CDR3 in DNA: TGCAGAGCTCGGGGACATCAACAAGAGACCCAGTACTTC. Protein sequence: CRARGHQQETQYF.